This T cell receptor (beta chain) comes out of a study of human T cells and chemical hapten exposure. For the library, individual cDNA molecules each received unique molecular identifiers. MiXCR, run by TCRdb on the 5' RACE reads, gives a single entry per CDR3 protein. The sample yields under 100,000 distinct CDR3 sequences, less than 20% seen once. The CDR3 extends over 15 amino acids. Trimming took 0 bases from V and 6 from J, leaving 12 bases between them. Germline CDR1 and CDR2: LGHDT and YNNKEL (reference sequence). There are a few counts of this clonotype. What it recognizes is unknown. Sequencing started from total RNA isolated from unfractionated whole blood. Study observations and caveats: The number of TCRs above 1 in 1000 frequency did not change after DPC sensitization.

The chain is built from TRBV3-1 and TRBJ2-1, with D possibly being TRBD2 (6 bases). The sequence derives from a female donor in good health. The CDR3 DNA reads as TGTGCCAGCAGCCAAGACGGGAGTAGGGCCAATGAGCAGTTCTTC. As protein: CASSQDGSRANEQFF.